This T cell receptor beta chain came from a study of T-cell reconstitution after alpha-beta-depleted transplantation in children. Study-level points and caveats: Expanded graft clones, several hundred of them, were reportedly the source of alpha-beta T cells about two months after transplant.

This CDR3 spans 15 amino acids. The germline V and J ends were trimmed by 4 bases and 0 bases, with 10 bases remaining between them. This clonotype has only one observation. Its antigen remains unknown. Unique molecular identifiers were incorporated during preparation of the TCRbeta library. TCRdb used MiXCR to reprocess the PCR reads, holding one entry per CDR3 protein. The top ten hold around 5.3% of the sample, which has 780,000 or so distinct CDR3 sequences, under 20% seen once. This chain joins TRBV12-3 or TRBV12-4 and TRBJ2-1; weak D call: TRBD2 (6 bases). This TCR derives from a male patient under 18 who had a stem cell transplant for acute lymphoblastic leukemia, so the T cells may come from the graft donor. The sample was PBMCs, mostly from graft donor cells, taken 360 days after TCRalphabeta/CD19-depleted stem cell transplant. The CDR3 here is CASSSIAASYNEQFF. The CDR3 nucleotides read TGTGCCAGCAGTTCCATAGCGGCCTCCTACAATGAGCAGTTCTTC.